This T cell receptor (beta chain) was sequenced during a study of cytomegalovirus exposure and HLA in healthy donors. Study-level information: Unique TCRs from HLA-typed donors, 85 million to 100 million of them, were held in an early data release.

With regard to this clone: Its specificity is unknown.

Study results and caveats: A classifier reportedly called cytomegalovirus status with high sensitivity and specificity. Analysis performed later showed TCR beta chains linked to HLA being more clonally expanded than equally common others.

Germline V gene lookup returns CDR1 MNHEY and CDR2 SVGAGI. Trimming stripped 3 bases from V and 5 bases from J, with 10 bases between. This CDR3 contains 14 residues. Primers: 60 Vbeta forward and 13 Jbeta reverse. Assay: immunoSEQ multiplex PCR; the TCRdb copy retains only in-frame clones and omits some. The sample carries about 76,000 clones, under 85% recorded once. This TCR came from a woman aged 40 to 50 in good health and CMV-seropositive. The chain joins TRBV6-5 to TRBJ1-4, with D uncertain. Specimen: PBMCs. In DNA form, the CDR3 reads TGTGCCAGCAGTTATTCCCAGGAAAATGAAAAACTGTTTTTT. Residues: CASSYSQENEKLFF.